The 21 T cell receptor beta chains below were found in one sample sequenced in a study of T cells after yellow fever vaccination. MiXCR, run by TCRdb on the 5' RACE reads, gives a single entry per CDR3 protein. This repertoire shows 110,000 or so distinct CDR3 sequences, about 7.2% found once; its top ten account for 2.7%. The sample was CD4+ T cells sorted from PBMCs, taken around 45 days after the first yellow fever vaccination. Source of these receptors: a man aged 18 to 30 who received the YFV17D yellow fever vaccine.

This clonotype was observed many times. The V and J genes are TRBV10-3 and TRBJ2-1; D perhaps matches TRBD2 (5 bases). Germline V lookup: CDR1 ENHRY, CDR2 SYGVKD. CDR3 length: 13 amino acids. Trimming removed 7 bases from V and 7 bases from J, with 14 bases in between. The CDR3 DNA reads TGTGCCATCAAAGGTTCCGGACTGAATGAGCAGTTCTTC. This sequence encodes CAIKGSGLNEQFF.

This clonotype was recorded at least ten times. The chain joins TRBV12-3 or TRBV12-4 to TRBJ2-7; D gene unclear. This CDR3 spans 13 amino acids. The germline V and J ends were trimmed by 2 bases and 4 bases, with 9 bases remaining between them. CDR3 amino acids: CASSLNPRYEQYV. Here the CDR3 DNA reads TGTGCCAGCAGTTTAAACCCAAGATACGAGCAGTACGTC.

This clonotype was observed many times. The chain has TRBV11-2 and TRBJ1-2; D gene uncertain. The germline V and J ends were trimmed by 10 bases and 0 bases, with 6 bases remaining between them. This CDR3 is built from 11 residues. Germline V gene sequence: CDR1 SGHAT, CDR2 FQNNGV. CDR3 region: CATAANYGYTF. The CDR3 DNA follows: TGTGCCACGGCCGCTAACTATGGCTACACCTTC. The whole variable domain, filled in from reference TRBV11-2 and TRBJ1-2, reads EAGVAQSPRYKIIEKRQSVAFWCNPISGHATLYWYQQILGQGPKLLIQFQNNGVVDDSQLPKDRFSAERLKGVDSTLKIQPAKLEDSAVYLCATAANYGYTFGSGTRLTVV.

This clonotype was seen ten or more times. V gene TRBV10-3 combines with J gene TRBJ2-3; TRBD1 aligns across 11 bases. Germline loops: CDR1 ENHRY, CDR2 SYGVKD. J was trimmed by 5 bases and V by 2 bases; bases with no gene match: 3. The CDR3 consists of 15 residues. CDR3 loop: CAISELGQGGDTQYF. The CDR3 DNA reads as TGTGCCATCAGTGAGCTGGGACAGGGGGGAGATACGCAGTATTTT.

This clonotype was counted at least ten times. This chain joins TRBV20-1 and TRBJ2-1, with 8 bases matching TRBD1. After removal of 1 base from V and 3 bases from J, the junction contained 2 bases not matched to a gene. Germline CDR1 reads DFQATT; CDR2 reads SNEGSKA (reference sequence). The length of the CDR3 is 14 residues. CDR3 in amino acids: CSARGTGNYNEQFF. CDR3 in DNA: TGCAGTGCTAGAGGGACAGGGAACTACAATGAGCAGTTCTTC.

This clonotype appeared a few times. The CDR3 loop is CASSVRRLAGANEQYF. The CDR3 DNA follows: TGTGCCAGCAGCGTGCGCCGGTTGGCAGGGGCGAACGAGCAGTACTTC. The chain is built from TRBV7-2 and TRBJ2-7; weak D call: TRBD1 (6 bases). CDR1 and CDR2 from the germline V gene are SGHTA and FQGNSA. The CDR3 runs to 16 residues. Between the trimmed V and J ends, which lost 5 bases and 5 bases, there was a span of 22 bases.

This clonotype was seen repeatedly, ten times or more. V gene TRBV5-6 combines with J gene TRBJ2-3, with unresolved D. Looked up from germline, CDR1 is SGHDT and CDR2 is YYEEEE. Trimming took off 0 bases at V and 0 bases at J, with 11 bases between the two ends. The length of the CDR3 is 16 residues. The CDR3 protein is CASSLVKRRSTDTQYF. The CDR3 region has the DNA TGTGCCAGCAGCTTGGTTAAGAGACGTAGCACAGATACGCAGTATTTT.

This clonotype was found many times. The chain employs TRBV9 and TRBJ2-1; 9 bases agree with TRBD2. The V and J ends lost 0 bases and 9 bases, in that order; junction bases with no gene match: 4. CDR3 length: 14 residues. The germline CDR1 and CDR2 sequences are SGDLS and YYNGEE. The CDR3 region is CASSVVGTSFEQFF. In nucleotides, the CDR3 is TGTGCCAGCAGCGTAGTAGGGACTAGCTTTGAGCAGTTCTTC.

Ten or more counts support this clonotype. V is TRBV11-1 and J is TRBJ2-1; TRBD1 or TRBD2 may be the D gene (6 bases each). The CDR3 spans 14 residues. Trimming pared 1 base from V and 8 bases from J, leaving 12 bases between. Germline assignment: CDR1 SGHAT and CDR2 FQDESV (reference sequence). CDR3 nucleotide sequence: TGTGCCAGCAGCTTAGTACTAGCAGGGGATGAGCAGTTCTTC. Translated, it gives CASSLVLAGDEQFF.

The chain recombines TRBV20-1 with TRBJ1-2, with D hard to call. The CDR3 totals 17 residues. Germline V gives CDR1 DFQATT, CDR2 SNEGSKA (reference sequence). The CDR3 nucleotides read TGCTGGTCCTTTCCCCCTAGGGCAGGTCGGGCTAACTATGGCTACACCTTC. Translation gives CWSFPPRAGRANYGYTF.

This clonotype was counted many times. The CDR3 region is CSARGDRSTDTQYF. The CDR3 DNA reads as TGCAGTGCTAGAGGGGACAGGAGCACAGATACGCAGTATTTT. The genes are TRBV20-1 and TRBJ2-3; 8 nucleotides match TRBD1. CDR1 DFQATT and CDR2 SNEGSKA come from the germline V gene (reference sequence). There are 14 residues in the CDR3. Trimming cost V 1 base and J 0 bases; bases outside gene matches: 0.

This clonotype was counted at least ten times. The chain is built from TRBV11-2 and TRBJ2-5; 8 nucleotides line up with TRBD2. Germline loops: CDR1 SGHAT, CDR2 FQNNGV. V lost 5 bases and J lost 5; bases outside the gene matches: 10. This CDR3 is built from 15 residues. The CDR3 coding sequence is TGTGCCAGCAGCGTTGGGACGACGGGGGGGGAGACCCAGTACTTC. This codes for CASSVGTTGGETQYF.

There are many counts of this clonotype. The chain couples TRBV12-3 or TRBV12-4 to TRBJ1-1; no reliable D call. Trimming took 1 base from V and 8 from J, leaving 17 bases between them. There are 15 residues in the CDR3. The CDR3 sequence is CASSLGHTLTSEAFF. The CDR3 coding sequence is TGTGCCAGCAGTTTAGGGCACACCCTGACGTCGGAAGCTTTCTTT.

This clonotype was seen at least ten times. The CDR3 DNA follows: TGTGCCAGCAGTTTAGTTGGGACAGCCAGCAATCAGCCCCAGCATTTT. This encodes CASSLVGTASNQPQHF. The chain has TRBV27 and TRBJ1-5; 7 bases line up with TRBD1. The CDR3 spans 16 residues. The ends lost 2 bases at V and 1 base at J; junction bases unmatched: 5. Germline V gives CDR1 MNHEY, CDR2 SMNVEV (reference sequence).

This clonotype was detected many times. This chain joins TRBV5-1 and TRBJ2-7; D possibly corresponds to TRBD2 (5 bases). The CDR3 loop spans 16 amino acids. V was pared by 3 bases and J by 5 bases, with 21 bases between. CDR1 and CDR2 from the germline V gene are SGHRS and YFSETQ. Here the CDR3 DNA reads TGCGCCAGCAGCTCCACCCTGACTTCGTTGAGGGACGAGCAGTACTTC. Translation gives CASSSTLTSLRDEQYF.

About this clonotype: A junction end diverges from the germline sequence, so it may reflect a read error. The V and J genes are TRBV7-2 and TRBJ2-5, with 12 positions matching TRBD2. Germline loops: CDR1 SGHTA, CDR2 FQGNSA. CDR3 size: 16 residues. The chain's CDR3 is CVSTLEASGGAKTQYF. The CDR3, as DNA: TGTGTCAGCACTTTAGAGGCTAGCGGGGGGGCAAAGACCCAGTACTTC.

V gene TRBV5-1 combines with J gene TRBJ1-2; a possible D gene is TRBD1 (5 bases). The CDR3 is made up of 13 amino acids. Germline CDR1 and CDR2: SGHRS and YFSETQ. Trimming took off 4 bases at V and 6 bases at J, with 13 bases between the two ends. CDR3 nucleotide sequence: TGCGCCAGCAGCAGTTCAGGGATGGATGGCTACACCTTC. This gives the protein CASSSSGMDGYTF.

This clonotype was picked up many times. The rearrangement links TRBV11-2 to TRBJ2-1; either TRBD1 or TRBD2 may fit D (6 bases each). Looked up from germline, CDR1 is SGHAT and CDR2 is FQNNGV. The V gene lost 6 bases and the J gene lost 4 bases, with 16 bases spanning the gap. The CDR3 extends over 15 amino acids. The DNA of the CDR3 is TGTGCCAGCAGACTTGCCGGGGGCTCATACAATGAGCAGTTCTTC. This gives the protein CASRLAGGSYNEQFF.

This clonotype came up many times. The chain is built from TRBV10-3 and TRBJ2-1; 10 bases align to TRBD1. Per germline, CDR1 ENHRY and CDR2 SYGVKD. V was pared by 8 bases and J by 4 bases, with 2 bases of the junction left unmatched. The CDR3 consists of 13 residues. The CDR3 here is CAIRDRGYNEQFF. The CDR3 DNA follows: TGTGCCATCCGGGACAGGGGATACAATGAGCAGTTCTTC.

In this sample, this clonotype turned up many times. CDR3 sequence (DNA): TGTGCCAGCAGAACCACCGGTGGAAACACCATATATTTT. It codes for CASRTTGGNTIYF. The chain uses TRBV12-3 or TRBV12-4 and TRBJ1-3; D remains unclear. The V and J ends lost 6 bases and 3 bases respectively, with 9 bases between them. The CDR3 runs 13 residues.

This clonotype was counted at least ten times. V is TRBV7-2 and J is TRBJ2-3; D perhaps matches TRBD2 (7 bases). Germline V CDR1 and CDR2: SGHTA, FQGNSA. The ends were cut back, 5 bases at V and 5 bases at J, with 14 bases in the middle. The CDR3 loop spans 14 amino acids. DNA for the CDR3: TGTGCCAGCAGCACTGGGGGGGCCGAAGATACGCAGTATTTT. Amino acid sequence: CASSTGGAEDTQYF.